The 24 T cell receptor beta chains in this list originate from one sample, sequenced in a study of blood T cell repertoires in COVID-19. Assay: immunoSEQ multiplex PCR; the TCRdb copy retains only in-frame clones and omits some. The table lists 100,000 or so clones, less than 85% of them singletons. Source material: peripheral blood. These receptors all stem from a woman between 55 and 75 years old with acute or convalescent COVID-19.

The chain carries TRBV5-4 and TRBJ1-6; 7 bases map to TRBD1. CDR1 SGHNT and CDR2 YYREEE come from the germline V gene (reference sequence). Losses at the gene ends were 4 bases for V and 7 bases for J; bases not matched to a gene: 5. This CDR3 region has 14 residues. Here the CDR3 DNA reads TGTGCCAGCAGCCGAACAGGGGACAATTCACCCCTCCACTTT. The encoded protein is CASSRTGDNSPLHF. The whole variable domain, remainder taken from reference TRBV5-4 and TRBJ1-6, is ETGVTQSPTHLIKTRGQQVTLRCSSQSGHNTVSWYQQALGQGPQFIFQYYREEENGRGNFPPRFSGLQFPNYSSELNVNALELDDSALYLCASSRTGDNSPLHFGNGTRLTVT.

V is TRBV6-5 and J is TRBJ1-2, with unresolved D. Germline values: CDR1 MNHEY, CDR2 SVGAGI. The V end lost 0 bases, the J end lost 0 bases, and 11 bases lay between the germline ends. This CDR3 comprises 16 residues. The CDR3 coding sequence is TGTGCCAGCAGTTACTCGATGGCAGTTACTAACTATGGCTACACCTTC. Encoded protein: CASSYSMAVTNYGYTF.

The chain recombines TRBV2 with TRBJ1-2, with 7 bases lining up with TRBD1. CDR1 is SNHLY, CDR2 FYNNEI, per germline. This CDR3 is built from 13 residues. The V segment lost 7 bases and the J segment 8 bases; nucleotides outside the gene matches: 10. CDR3: CASILDRVGGYTF. In DNA form, the CDR3 reads TGTGCCAGCATTTTAGACAGGGTCGGCGGCTACACCTTC.

The chain employs TRBV5-1 and TRBJ2-7; maybe TRBD1 (6 bases). V was cut by 2 bases and J by 5 bases, with 17 bases left in between. Germline CDR1 is SGHRS and CDR2 is YFSETQ. CDR3 length: 15 amino acids. The CDR3 region has the DNA TGCGCCAGCAGCTTACCCACAGGGTGGGGTGACGAGCAGTACTTC. Translated, it gives CASSLPTGWGDEQYF. Full variable domain (rest looked up from reference TRBV5-1 and TRBJ2-7): KAGVTQTPRYLIKTRGQQVTLSCSPISGHRSVSWYQQTPGQGLQFLFEYFSETQRNKGNFPGRFSGRQFSNSRSEMNVSTLELGDSALYLCASSLPTGWGDEQYFGPGTRLTVT.

This clone was seen a single time. The chain employs TRBV25-1 and TRBJ2-3; 8 nucleotides match TRBD2. The V gene end was trimmed by 4 bases and the J gene end by 1 base; junction bases not matched to a gene: 1. The CDR3 extends over 14 amino acids. CDR1 and CDR2 from the germline V gene are MGHDK and SYGVNS. The CDR3 region has the DNA TGTGCCAGCAGTGTACTAGCGGGCACAGATACGCAGTATTTT. Translating it yields CASSVLAGTDTQYF.

V is TRBV11-3 and J is TRBJ1-4; no firm D call. V shed 5 bases and J shed 7 bases, with 5 bases lying between them. The CDR3 runs to 11 residues. Germline assignment: CDR1 SGHNT and CDR2 YENEEA. The CDR3 region has the DNA TGTGCCAGCAGCCGGGGTGAAAAACTGTTTTTT. Amino acid sequence: CASSRGEKLFF.

The rearrangement joins TRBV4-1 to TRBJ2-3; 8 bases are shared with TRBD2. This CDR3 region has 17 residues. V shed 5 bases, J shed 0 bases, and the junction held 10 bases outside the gene matches. CDR1 MGHRA and CDR2 YSYEKL come from the germline V gene. CDR3 sequence: CASSGSRGALSTDTQYF. CDR3 bases: TGCGCCAGCAGCGGATCGCGGGGGGCCCTGAGCACAGATACGCAGTATTTT.

Here the CDR3 DNA reads TGTGCCAGCAGCGTAGCTGTGTTCGGTGAGCAGTTCTTC. It encodes CASSVAVFGEQFF. The rearrangement joins TRBV9 to TRBJ2-1, with no clear D. The CDR3 has 13 amino acids. CDR1 is SGDLS and CDR2 is YYNGEE in the germline V gene. V shed 0 bases and J shed 9 bases, with 10 bases lying between them.

The J gene is TRBJ2-7, the V gene TRBV7-3; 7 bases line up with TRBD1. The germline CDR1 and CDR2 sequences are SGHTA and FQGTGA. This CDR3 has 15 amino acids. Trimming took 3 bases from V and 7 from J; bases not matched to a gene: 12. CDR3 DNA: TGTGCCAGCAGCTTGGACCCCGGGACAGCAAGGGAGCAGTACTTC. Translation: CASSLDPGTAREQYF.

The chain carries TRBV7-8 and TRBJ1-3; no reliable D call. Germline V CDR1 and CDR2: SGHVS, FQNEAQ. V lost 8 bases and J lost 4, with 18 bases in between. This CDR3 region has 15 residues. CDR3: CASSPRGLLGNTIYF. The DNA of the CDR3 is TGTGCCAGCTCCCCCCGGGGTCTCCTAGGAAACACCATATATTTT.

This chain joins TRBV19 and TRBJ1-5, with D hard to call. The V gene lost 1 base and the J gene lost 2 bases, with 9 bases spanning the gap. Germline V gene data show CDR1 as LNHDA and CDR2 as SQIVND (reference sequence). The CDR3 spans 15 residues. The CDR3: CASSIGRARNQPQHF. CDR3 sequence (DNA): TGTGCCAGTAGTATAGGGAGGGCACGCAATCAGCCCCAGCATTTT.

This sequence joins TRBV5-1 and TRBJ2-1; TRBD1 matches 8 bases. The CDR3 covers 14 residues. In germline, CDR1 is SGHRS, CDR2 YFSETQ. With 7 bases clipped from V and 6 bases from J, the junction kept 9 bases outside the gene matches. CDR3 sequence reads: CASAKQGEVNEQFF. The CDR3 bases are TGCGCCAGCGCGAAACAGGGGGAGGTCAATGAGCAGTTCTTC. The variable domain in full, completed from reference TRBV5-1 and TRBJ2-1, reads KAGVTQTPRYLIKTRGQQVTLSCSPISGHRSVSWYQQTPGQGLQFLFEYFSETQRNKGNFPGRFSGRQFSNSRSEMNVSTLELGDSALYLCASAKQGEVNEQFFGPGTRLTVL.

This chain links TRBV10-3 with TRBJ2-1, with D perhaps matching TRBD1 (6 bases). Germline loops: CDR1 ENHRY, CDR2 SYGVKD. The V and J ends lost 2 bases and 9 bases respectively, with 11 bases between them. The CDR3 covers 13 residues. CDR3 bases: TGTGCCATCAGTGAGAGGCAGGGGTCTGAGCAGTTCTTC. Protein product: CAISERQGSEQFF.

Concerning this clone itself: Other DNA sequences from this sample encode an identical CDR3 as well. CDR3 protein: CAWSVRENQPQHF. For the CDR3, the DNA is TGTGCCTGGAGTGTGCGAGAGAATCAGCCCCAGCATTTT. The genes are TRBV30 and TRBJ1-5, with D unresolved. Germline values: CDR1 GTSNPN, CDR2 SVGIG (reference sequence). The V end was cut by 0 bases, the J end by 4 bases, with 7 bases between. The CDR3 extends over 13 amino acids.

The rearrangement uses TRBV5-1 and TRBJ1-1, with D maybe TRBD1 (5 bases). The CDR3 loop spans 16 amino acids. Per the germline V gene, CDR1 is SGHRS and CDR2 is YFSETQ. V was cut by 0 bases and J by 3 bases, with 15 bases left in between. CDR3 loop: CASSLGWGEPYTEAFF. DNA of the CDR3: TGCGCCAGCAGCTTGGGTTGGGGGGAGCCCTACACTGAAGCTTTCTTT. The full variable domain, rest sourced from reference TRBV5-1 and TRBJ1-1, is KAGVTQTPRYLIKTRGQQVTLSCSPISGHRSVSWYQQTPGQGLQFLFEYFSETQRNKGNFPGRFSGRQFSNSRSEMNVSTLELGDSALYLCASSLGWGEPYTEAFFGQGTRLTVV.

The CDR3 nucleotides are TGTGCCAGCAGCCAAGAGAGGGCAGGGGATTACGAGCAGTACTTC. As protein: CASSQERAGDYEQYF. The genes are TRBV4-2 and TRBJ2-7, with D possibly TRBD1 on 6 matching bases. The germline V gene has CDR1 LGHNA and CDR2 YNFKEQ. The CDR3 length is 15 residues. V shed 0 bases and J shed 4 bases, with 13 bases lying between them.

Comment on this clone: Compared with germline, one end of the junction differs, possibly owing to a read error. This sequence joins TRBV7-7 and TRBJ2-2; possible D gene TRBD2, 5 bases. CDR1 is SSHAT, CDR2 FNYEAQ, per germline (reference sequence). The CDR3 length is 15 residues. The DNA of the CDR3 is TGTGCTAGCAGCCCCGGCCGGGGGAACACCGGGGAGCTGTTTTTT. This encodes CASSPGRGNTGELFF.

This rearrangement joins TRBV18 to TRBJ1-1, with TRBD1 matching 9 bases. CDR3 length equals 15 residues. Germline V gene sequence: CDR1 KGHSH, CDR2 LQKENI. V dropped 4 bases and J dropped 6; count of bases not matched to a gene: 9. In DNA form, the CDR3 reads TGTGCCAGCTCACAGAGGACAGGGGAGTTGTCTGAAGCTTTCTTT. This codes for CASSQRTGELSEAFF.

This sequence joins TRBV3-1 (or the pseudogene TRBV3-2) and TRBJ2-5; 9 nucleotides match TRBD1. V shed 2 bases and J 1 base; nucleotides not matched to a gene: 2. Germline V gene sequence: CDR1 LGHDT, CDR2 YNNKEL (reference sequence). The CDR3 runs to 15 residues. This chain's CDR3 is CASSQLTGGQETQYF. DNA of the CDR3: TGTGCCAGCAGCCAATTGACAGGGGGCCAAGAGACCCAGTACTTC.

This clone showed up just a few times. The V call is TRBV6-2 or TRBV6-3, the J call TRBJ1-6; 7 nucleotides align to TRBD1. The CDR3 length is 16 residues. Germline V gene lookup returns CDR1 MNHEY and CDR2 SVGEGT. V dropped 2 bases and J dropped 10; count of bases not matched to a gene: 11. The CDR3: CASSYGGSTGRSPLHF. CDR3 coding DNA: TGTGCCAGCAGTTACGGAGGGTCGACAGGGAGGTCACCCCTCCACTTT.

The chain employs TRBV4-3 and TRBJ1-3; TRBD1 matches at 7 bases. The CDR3 runs to 19 residues. Germline lookup yields CDR1 LGHNA and CDR2 YSLEER. After removal of 1 base from V and 3 bases from J, the junction contained 15 bases not matched to a gene. The CDR3 DNA is TGCGCCAGCAGCCAAGCCACTCGAGGACTGACAGGGAATGGAAACACCATATATTTT. Protein sequence: CASSQATRGLTGNGNTIYF.

V usage is TRBV2 and J usage is TRBJ2-2; TRBD1 might be the D (6 bases). This CDR3 has 17 amino acids. V was clipped by 5 bases and J by 3 bases, with 19 bases between them. Germline values: CDR1 SNHLY, CDR2 FYNNEI. The CDR3 loop reads CASSRLQGMGDTGELFF. The CDR3 DNA is TGTGCCAGCAGTCGCCTACAGGGAATGGGGGACACCGGGGAGCTGTTTTTT.

The chain's CDR3 is CAWRLQGASPLHF. In nucleotides, the CDR3 is TGTGCCTGGAGACTGCAGGGGGCTTCACCCCTCCACTTT. This rearrangement joins TRBV30 to TRBJ1-6; 8 bases align to TRBD1. The CDR3 covers 13 residues. J was trimmed by 9 bases and V by 3 bases; bases with no gene match: 4. CDR1 is GTSNPN, CDR2 SVGIG, per germline (reference sequence).

J is TRBJ1-1 and V is TRBV28; D unclear. The CDR3 extends over 12 amino acids. V lost 5 bases to trimming and J lost 5 bases, with 9 bases between them. In germline, CDR1 is MDHEN, CDR2 SYDVKM. CDR3 sequence: CASSLPLTEAFF. CDR3 in DNA: TGTGCCAGCAGTCTCCCCCTAACTGAAGCTTTCTTT.